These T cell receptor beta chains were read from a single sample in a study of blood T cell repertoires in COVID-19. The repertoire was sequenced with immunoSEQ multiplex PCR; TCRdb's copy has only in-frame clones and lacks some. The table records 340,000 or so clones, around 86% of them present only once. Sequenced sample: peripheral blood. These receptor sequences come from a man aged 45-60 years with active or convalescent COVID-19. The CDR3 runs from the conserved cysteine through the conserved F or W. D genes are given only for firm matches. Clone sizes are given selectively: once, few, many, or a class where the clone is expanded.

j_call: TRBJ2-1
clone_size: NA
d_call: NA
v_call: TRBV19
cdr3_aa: CASSILQKTQGPRNNEQFF
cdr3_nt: TGTGCCAGTAGTATTTTACAAAAAACACAGGGACCAAGGAACAATGAGCAGTTCTTC

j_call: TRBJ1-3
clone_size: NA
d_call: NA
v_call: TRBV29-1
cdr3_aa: CSVAEPGVGNTIYF
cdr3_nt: TGCAGCGTTGCGGAGCCGGGGGTTGGAAACACCATATATTTT

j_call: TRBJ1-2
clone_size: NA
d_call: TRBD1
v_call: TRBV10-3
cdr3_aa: CAISNLQGNYGYTF
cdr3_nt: TGTGCCATCAGCAATCTACAGGGGAACTATGGCTACACCTTC

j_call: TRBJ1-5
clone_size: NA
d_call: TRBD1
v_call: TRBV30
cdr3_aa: CAWSDRGWSQPQHF
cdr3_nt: TGTGCCTGGAGTGACAGGGGCTGGAGTCAGCCCCAGCATTTT

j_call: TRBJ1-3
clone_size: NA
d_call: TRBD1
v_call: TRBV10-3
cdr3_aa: CAISDGTELGNTIYF
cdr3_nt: TGTGCCATCAGTGATGGGACAGAGCTCGGAAACACCATATATTTT

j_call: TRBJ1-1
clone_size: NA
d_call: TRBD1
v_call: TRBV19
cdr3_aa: CASSVGQRGTEAFF
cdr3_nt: TGTGCCAGTAGTGTGGGACAGCGGGGGACTGAAGCTTTCTTT

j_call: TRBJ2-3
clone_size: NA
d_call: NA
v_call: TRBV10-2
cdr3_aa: CASSATRRDTQYF
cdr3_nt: TGCGCCAGCAGCGCTACCCGGAGGGATACGCAGTATTTT

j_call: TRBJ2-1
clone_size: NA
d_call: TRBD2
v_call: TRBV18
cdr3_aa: CASSPAAGGPNNEQFF
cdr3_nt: TGTGCCAGCTCACCGGCCGCGGGGGGGCCGAACAATGAGCAGTTCTTC

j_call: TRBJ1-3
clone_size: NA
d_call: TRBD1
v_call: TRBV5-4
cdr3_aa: CASTSGGLNSGNTIYF
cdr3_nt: TGTGCCAGCACCTCAGGGGGGCTAAACTCTGGAAACACCATATATTTT

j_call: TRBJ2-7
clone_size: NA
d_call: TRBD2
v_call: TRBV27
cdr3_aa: CASSFYPGLAGGNAYEQYF
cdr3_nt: TGTGCCAGCAGTTTTTACCCGGGACTAGCGGGAGGTAACGCCTACGAGCAGTACTTC

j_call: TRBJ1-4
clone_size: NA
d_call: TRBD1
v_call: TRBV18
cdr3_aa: CASSPRDSEKLFF
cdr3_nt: TGTGCCAGCTCACCCCGGGACAGTGAAAAACTGTTTTTT

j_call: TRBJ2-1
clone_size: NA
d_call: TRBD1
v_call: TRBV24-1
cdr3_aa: CATGGTGVDEQFF
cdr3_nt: TGTGCCACCGGGGGGACAGGGGTGGATGAGCAGTTCTTC

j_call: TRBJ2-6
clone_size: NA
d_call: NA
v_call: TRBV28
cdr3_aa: CASTGGIGSGANVLTF
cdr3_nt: TGTGCCAGCACTGGCGGGATCGGATCTGGGGCCAACGTCCTGACTTTC

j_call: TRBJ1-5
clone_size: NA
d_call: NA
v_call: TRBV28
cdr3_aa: CASSLLEARQPQHF
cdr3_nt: TGTGCCAGCAGTTTACTCGAGGCGAGACAGCCCCAGCATTTT

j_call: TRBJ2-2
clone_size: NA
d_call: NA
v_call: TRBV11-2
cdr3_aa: CASSSALANTGELFF
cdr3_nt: TGTGCCAGCAGTTCCGCCTTAGCGAACACCGGGGAGCTGTTTTTT

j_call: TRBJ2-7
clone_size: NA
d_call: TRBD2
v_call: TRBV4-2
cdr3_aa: CASSQDLAGEYEQYF
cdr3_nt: TGTGCCAGCAGCCAAGATCTAGCGGGGGAGTACGAGCAGTACTTC

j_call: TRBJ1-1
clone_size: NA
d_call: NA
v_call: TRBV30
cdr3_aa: CAWTRHPNTEAFF
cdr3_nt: TGTGCCTGGACCCGACACCCGAACACTGAAGCTTTCTTT

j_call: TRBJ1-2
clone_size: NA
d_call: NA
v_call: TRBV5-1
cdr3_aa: CASSLDRVDGYTF
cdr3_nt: TGCGCCAGCAGCTTGGACAGGGTGGATGGCTACACCTTC

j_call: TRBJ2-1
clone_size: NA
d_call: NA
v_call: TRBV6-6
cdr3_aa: CASSQDYNEQFF
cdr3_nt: TGTGCCAGCAGCCAGGATTACAATGAGCAGTTCTTC

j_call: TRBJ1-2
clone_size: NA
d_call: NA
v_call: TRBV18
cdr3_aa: CASSPSGVPYGYTF
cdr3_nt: TGTGCCAGCTCACCTTCCGGAGTCCCCTATGGCTACACCTTC

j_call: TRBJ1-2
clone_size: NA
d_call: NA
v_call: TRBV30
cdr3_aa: CAWSWWGSSGYTF
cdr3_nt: TGTGCCTGGAGTTGGTGGGGCAGCTCTGGCTACACCTTC

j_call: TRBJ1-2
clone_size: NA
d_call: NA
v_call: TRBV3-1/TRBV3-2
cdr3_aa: CASSRELQGPRGYTF
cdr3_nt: TGTGCCAGCAGCCGAGAACTACAGGGCCCGAGGGGCTACACCTTC

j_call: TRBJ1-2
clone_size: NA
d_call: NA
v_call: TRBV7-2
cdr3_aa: CASSLITDGYTF
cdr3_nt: TGTGCCAGCAGCTTAATTACAGATGGCTACACCTTC

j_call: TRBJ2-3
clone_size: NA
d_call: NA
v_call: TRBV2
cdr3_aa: CASSRQGGAQYF
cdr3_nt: TGTGCCAGCAGTCGCCAGGGTGGGGCGCAGTATTTT

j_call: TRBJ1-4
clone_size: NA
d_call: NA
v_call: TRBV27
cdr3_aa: CASSSLRGGAATNEKLFF
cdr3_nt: TGTGCCAGCAGTTCCCTTAGGGGAGGGGCTGCAACTAATGAAAAACTGTTTTTT

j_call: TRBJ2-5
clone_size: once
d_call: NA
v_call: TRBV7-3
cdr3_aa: CASSYGGSKTQYF
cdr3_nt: TGTGCCAGCAGCTATGGGGGGTCGAAGACCCAGTACTTC

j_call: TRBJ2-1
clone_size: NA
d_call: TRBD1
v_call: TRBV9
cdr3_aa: CASSPQTGYNEQFF
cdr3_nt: TGTGCCAGCAGCCCCCAGACAGGGTACAATGAGCAGTTCTTC

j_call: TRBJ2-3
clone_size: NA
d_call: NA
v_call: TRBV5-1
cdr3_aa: CASRFEGTDTQYF
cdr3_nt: TGCGCCAGCAGGTTCGAGGGCACAGATACGCAGTATTTT

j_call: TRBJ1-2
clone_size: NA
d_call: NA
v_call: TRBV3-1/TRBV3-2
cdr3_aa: CASSQDRGLSYGYTF
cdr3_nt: TGTGCCAGCAGCCAAGATCGAGGGTTGTCCTATGGCTACACCTTC

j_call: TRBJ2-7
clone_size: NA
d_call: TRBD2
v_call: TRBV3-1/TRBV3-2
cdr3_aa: CASSPGLAVYEQYF
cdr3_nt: TGTGCCAGCAGCCCGGGACTAGCGGTCTACGAGCAGTACTTC

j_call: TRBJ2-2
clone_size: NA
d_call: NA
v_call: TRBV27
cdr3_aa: CASSLFSAGELFF
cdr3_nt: TGTGCCAGCAGTTTATTTTCGGCCGGGGAGCTGTTTTTT

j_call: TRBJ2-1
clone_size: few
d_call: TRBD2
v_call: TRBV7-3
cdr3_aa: CANSLRLADYNEQFF
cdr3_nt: TGTGCCAACAGCTTAAGACTAGCGGATTACAATGAGCAGTTCTTC

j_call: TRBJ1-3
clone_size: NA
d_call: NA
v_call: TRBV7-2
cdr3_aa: CASSLNQGQSSGNTIYF
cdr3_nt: TGTGCCAGCAGCTTAAACCAGGGACAAAGCTCTGGAAACACCATATATTTT

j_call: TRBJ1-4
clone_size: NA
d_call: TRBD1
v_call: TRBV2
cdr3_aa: CASSGDRGSEKLFF
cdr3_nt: TGTGCCAGCAGTGGGGACAGGGGGAGTGAAAAACTGTTTTTT

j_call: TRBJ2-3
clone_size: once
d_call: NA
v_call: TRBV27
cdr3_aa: CASSPERPSTDTQYF
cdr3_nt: TGTGCCAGCAGTCCCGAGCGACCAAGCACAGATACGCAGTATTTT

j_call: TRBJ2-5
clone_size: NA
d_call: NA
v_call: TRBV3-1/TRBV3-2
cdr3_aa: CASRSTGRETQYF
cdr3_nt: TGTGCCAGCAGATCGACAGGAAGGGAGACCCAGTACTTC

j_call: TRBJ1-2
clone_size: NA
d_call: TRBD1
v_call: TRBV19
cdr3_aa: CASSQPRDREYNYGYTF
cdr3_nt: TGTGCCAGTAGCCAACCGAGAGACAGGGAATATAACTATGGCTACACCTTC

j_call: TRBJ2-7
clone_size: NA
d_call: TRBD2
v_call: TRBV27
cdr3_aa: CASSLSGGNYEQYF
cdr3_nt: TGTGCCAGCAGTTTATCGGGGGGGAACTACGAGCAGTACTTC

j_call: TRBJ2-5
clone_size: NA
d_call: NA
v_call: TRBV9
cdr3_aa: CASSVSGEETQYF
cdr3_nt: TGTGCCAGCAGCGTATCAGGGGAAGAGACCCAGTACTTC

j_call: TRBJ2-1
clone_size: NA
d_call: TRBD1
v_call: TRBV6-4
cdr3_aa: CASSTGAGEQFF
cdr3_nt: TGTGCCAGCAGTACAGGGGCGGGTGAGCAGTTCTTC

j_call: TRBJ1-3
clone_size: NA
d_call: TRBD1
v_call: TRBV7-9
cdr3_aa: CASSYGTGGIFRNTIYF
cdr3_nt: TGTGCCAGCAGTTACGGGACAGGGGGCATTTTCAGAAACACCATATATTTT

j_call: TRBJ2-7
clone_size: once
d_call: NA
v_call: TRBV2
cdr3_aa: CASRAVYGQYF
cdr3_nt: TGTGCCAGCAGGGCGGTGTACGGGCAGTACTTC

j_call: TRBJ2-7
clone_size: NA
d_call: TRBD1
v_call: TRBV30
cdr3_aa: CAWRRRDRDGEQYF
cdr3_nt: TGTGCCTGGAGACGACGGGACAGGGATGGCGAGCAGTACTTC

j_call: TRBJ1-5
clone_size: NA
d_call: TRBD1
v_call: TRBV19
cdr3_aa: CASSPRTGGNQPQHF
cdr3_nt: TGTGCCAGTAGTCCGAGGACAGGGGGCAATCAGCCCCAGCATTTT

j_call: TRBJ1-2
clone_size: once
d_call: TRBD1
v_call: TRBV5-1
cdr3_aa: CASSSGQGGFDGYTF
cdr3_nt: TGCGCCAGCAGCTCCGGACAGGGAGGGTTTGATGGCTACACCTTC

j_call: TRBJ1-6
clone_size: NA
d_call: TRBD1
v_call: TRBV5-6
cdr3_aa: CASSLDRGHSPLHF
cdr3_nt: TGTGCCAGCAGCTTGGACAGGGGGCATTCACCCCTCCACTTT

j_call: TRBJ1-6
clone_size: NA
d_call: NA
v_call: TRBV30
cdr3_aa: CAWSDTGYNSPLHF
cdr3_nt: TGTGCCTGGAGTGATACAGGGTATAATTCACCCCTCCACTTT

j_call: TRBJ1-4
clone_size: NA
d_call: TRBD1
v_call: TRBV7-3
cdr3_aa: CASSLKALGQGIGKLFF
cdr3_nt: TGTGCCAGCAGCTTAAAGGCCCTGGGACAGGGAATAGGAAAACTGTTTTTT

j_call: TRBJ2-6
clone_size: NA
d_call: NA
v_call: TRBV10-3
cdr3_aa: CAISEGIGGAGANVLTF
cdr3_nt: TGTGCCATCAGTGAGGGGATTGGAGGGGCTGGGGCCAACGTCCTGACTTTC

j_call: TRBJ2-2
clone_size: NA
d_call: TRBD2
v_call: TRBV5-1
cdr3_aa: CASSPLAGGLTGELFF
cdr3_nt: TGCGCCAGCAGCCCGTTAGCGGGAGGCCTAACCGGGGAGCTGTTTTTT

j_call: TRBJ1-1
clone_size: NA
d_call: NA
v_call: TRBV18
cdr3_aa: CASSPQRDTEAFF
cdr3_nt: TGTGCCAGCTCACCACAGAGGGACACTGAAGCTTTCTTT

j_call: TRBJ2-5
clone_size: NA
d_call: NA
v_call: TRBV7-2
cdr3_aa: CASSTQKAIAETQYF
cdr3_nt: TGTGCCAGCAGCACCCAAAAGGCGATAGCGGAGACCCAGTACTTC

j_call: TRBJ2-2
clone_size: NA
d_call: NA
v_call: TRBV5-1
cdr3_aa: CASAGNTGELFF
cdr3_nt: TGCGCCAGCGCGGGCAACACCGGGGAGCTGTTTTTT

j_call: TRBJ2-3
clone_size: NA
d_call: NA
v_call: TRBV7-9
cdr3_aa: CASSSLSGGDTQYF
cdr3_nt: TGTGCCAGCAGCTCCCTCTCTGGAGGAGATACGCAGTATTTT

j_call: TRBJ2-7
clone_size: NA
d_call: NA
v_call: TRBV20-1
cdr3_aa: CSASSAGYEQYF
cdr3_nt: TGCAGTGCTAGTTCGGCGGGTTACGAGCAGTACTTC

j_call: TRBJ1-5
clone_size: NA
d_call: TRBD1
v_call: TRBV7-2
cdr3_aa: CASSWTGESNQPQHF
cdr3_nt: TGTGCCAGCAGCTGGACAGGAGAAAGCAATCAGCCCCAGCATTTT

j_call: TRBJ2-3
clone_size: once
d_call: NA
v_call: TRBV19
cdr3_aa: CASSARRLGPARTQYF
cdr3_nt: TGTGCCAGTAGTGCCCGCCGCCTGGGCCCCGCTCGGACGCAGTATTTT